This T cell receptor (beta chain) stems from a study of T cell repertoires in cytomegalovirus infection. Study-level information: Public TCR beta signatures provided an indication of both CMV infection and a matching HLA type. Study outcomes and limitations: Clonotypes of TCR beta that were HLA-C-restricted and CMV-specific dominated the ex vivo response. Carriers of CMV and the relevant HLA type were discriminated by public TCR beta frequency.

This clonotype was detected ten times or more. Its antigen is not known. The CDR3 runs to 16 residues. Germline assignment: CDR1 MGHRA and CDR2 YSYEKL. J gave up 6 bases and V 0 bases, and 7 bases lay outside the gene matches. TCRdb ran MiXCR on the reads and lists one entry per CDR3 protein. The repertoire holds about 120,000 distinct CDR3 sequences, with about 9.4% as singletons. V and J are TRBV4-1 and TRBJ1-4, with 7 bases that match TRBD1. The sequencing sample was made of PBMCs, sequenced either directly or after in vitro stimulation (not recorded which). This receptor was identified in a human donor in good health (CMV status not recorded). Some clones in this sample may be carry-over from other donors' samples. The CDR3 DNA is TGCGCCAGCAGCCAAGATGAGGACAGGACGCATGAAAAACTGTTTTTT. It yields the protein CASSQDEDRTHEKLFF.